This TCR beta chain was retrieved from a study of T cells in Graves' hyperthyroidism and ophthalmopathy. The CDR3 length is 15 residues. Unmatched junction bases numbered 3, after V lost 2 bases and J lost 2 bases. In germline, CDR1 is SGHRS, CDR2 YFSETQ. Worth noting for this clonotype: Its cognate antigen is unknown.

Amplified regions were TCR beta CDR3 sequences from RNA transcripts. RT-PCR in the first round (using the HTBI primer set) targeted the TCR CDR3. From the multiplex PCR reads, TCRdb called clonotypes with MiXCR, one entry per CDR3 protein. The sample carries around 350,000 distinct CDR3 sequences, roughly 15% recorded once. Study-wide points: The majority of expanded thyroid clonotypes above 0.001 also appeared in blood.

The sequenced sample was blood. The chain recombines TRBV5-1 with TRBJ1-3, with TRBD1 matching 8 bases. This TCR came from a woman aged 60-75 years with Graves' ophthalmopathy. The CDR3 coding sequence is TGCGCCAGCAGCTTTTCGACAGGGGCTGGAAACACCATATATTTT. Its protein product is CASSFSTGAGNTIYF.